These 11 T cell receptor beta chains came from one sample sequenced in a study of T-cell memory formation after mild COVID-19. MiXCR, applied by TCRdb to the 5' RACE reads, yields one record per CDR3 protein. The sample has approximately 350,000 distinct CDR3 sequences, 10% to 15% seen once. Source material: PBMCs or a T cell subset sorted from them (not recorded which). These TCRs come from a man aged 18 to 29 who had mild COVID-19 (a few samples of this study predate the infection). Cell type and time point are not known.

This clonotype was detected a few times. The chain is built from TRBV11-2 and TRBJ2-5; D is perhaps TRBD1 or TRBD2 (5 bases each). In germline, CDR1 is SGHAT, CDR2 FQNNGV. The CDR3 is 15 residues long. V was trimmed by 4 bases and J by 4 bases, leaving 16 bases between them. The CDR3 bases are TGTGCCAGCAGCTCCGCCGGGGCCCAGGGAGAGACCCAGTACTTC. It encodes CASSSAGAQGETQYF.

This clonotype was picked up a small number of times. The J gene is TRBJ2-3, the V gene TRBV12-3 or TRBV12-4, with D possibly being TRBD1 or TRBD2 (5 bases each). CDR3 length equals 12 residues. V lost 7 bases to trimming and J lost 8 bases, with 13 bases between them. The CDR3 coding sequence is TGTGCCAGCACCGACCCGAGGGGTACGCAGTATTTT. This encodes CASTDPRGTQYF.

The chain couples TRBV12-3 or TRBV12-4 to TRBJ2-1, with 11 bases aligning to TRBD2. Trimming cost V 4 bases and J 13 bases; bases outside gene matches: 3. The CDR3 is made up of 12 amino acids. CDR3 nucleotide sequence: TGTGCCAGCAGTTCTAGCGGGGGGCCTCAGTTCTTC. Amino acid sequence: CASSSSGGPQFF.

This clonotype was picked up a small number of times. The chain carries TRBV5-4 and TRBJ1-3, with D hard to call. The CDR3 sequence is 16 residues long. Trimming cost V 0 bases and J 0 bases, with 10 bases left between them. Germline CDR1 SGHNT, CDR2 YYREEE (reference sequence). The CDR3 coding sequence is TGTGCCAGCAGCTTGGGAGACACCCGCTCTGGAAACACCATATATTTT. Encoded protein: CASSLGDTRSGNTIYF. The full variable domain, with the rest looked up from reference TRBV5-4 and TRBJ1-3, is ETGVTQSPTHLIKTRGQQVTLRCSSQSGHNTVSWYQQALGQGPQFIFQYYREEENGRGNFPPRFSGLQFPNYSSELNVNALELDDSALYLCASSLGDTRSGNTIYFGEGSWLTVV.

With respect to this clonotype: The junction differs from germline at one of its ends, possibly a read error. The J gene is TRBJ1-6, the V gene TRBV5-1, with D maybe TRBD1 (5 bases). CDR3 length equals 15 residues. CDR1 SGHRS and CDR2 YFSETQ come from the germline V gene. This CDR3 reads CDSSSPGGYNSPLHF. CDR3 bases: TGCGACAGCAGCTCACCCGGGGGTTATAATTCACCCCTCCACTTT.

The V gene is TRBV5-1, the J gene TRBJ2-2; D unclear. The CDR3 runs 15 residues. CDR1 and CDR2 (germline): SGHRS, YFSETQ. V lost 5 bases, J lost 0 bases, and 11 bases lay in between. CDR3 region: CASRKAGTNTGELFF. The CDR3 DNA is TGCGCCAGCAGAAAAGCTGGAACGAACACCGGGGAGCTGTTTTTT.

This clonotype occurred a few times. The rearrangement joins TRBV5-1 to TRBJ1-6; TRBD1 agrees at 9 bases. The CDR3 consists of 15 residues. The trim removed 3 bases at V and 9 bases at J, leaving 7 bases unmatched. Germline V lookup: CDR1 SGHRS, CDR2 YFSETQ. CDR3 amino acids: CASSWGTGSGSPLHF. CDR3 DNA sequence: TGCGCCAGCAGCTGGGGGACAGGGTCAGGTTCACCCCTCCACTTT.

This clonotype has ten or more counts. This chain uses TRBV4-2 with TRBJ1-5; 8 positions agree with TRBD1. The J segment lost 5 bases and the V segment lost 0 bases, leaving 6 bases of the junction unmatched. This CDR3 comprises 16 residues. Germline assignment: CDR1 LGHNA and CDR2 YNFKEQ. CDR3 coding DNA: TGTGCCAGCAGCCAAGATCTGCAGGGGGCTTATCAGCCCCAGCATTTT. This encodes CASSQDLQGAYQPQHF.

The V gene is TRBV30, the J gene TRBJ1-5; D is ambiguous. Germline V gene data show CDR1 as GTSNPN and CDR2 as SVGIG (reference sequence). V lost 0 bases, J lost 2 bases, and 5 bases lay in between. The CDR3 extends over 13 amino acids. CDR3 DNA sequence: TGTGCCTGGAGTGTAAATCGCAATCAGCCCCAGCATTTT. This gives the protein CAWSVNRNQPQHF.

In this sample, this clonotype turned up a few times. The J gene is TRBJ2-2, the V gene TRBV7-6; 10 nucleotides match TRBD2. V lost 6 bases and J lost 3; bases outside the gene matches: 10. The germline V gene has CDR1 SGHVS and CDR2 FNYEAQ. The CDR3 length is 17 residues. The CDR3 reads CASRTGIAGGYTGELFF. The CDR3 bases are TGTGCCAGCAGGACAGGGATAGCGGGGGGATACACCGGGGAGCTGTTTTTT.

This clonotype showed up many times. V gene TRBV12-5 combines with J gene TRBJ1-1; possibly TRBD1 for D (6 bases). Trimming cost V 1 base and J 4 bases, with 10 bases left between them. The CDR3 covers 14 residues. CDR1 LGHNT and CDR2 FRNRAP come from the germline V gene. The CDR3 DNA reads TGTGCTAGTGGTTTGGGAACAGGGATCACTGAAGCTTTCTTT. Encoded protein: CASGLGTGITEAFF.